This is a list of T cell receptor beta chains from one sample in a study of regulatory T cells in long-lasting Graves disease. MiXCR, applied by TCRdb to the multiplex PCR reads, yields one record per CDR3 protein. Among approximately 210,000 distinct CDR3 sequences listed, about 18% were seen once. Material: peripheral blood mononuclear cells (PBMCs), obtained at new diagnosis, from a patient treated with antithyroid drugs. The source of these receptors is a female donor with Graves disease. The CDR3 runs from the conserved cysteine through the conserved F or W. Each record gives: CDR3 DNA, CDR3 protein, clone size, V gene, J gene, D gene. A D gene is named only where the DNA matches it firmly. The size of a clone is reported for some rows only, either as once, few or many, or as a class for expanded clones.

cdr3_nt: TGTGCCAGCAGCAGGGGGGCAGCCCAAGAGACCCAGTACTTC
cdr3_aa: CASSRGAAQETQYF
clone_size: many
v_call: TRBV9
j_call: TRBJ2-5
d_call: -

cdr3_nt: TGTGCCAGTAGTTATGATGGACAGGGGAACTATGGCTACACCTTC
cdr3_aa: CASSYDGQGNYGYTF
clone_size: few
v_call: TRBV19
j_call: TRBJ1-2
d_call: TRBD1

cdr3_nt: TGTGCCAGCAGTCCCGGGTTCACATGGCAGGCCTACGAGCAGTACTTC
cdr3_aa: CASSPGFTWQAYEQYF
clone_size: many
v_call: TRBV27
j_call: TRBJ2-7
d_call: -

cdr3_nt: TGTGCCAGCAGTTTCCGTGCTATCGATCAAAACATTCAGTACTTC
cdr3_aa: CASSFRAIDQNIQYF
clone_size: many
v_call: TRBV27
j_call: TRBJ2-4
d_call: -

cdr3_nt: TGCAGCGTTGCGGACGGGAACTATGGCTACACCTTC
cdr3_aa: CSVADGNYGYTF
clone_size: many
v_call: TRBV29-1
j_call: TRBJ1-2
d_call: -

cdr3_nt: TGTGCCAGCACCGGGACAGGGGACTCCTACGAGCAGTACTTC
cdr3_aa: CASTGTGDSYEQYF
clone_size: many
v_call: TRBV11-3
j_call: TRBJ2-7
d_call: TRBD1

cdr3_nt: TGCAGTGCTAGAGTACCTGGGGGACAGCCCCAGCATTTT
cdr3_aa: CSARVPGGQPQHF
clone_size: many
v_call: TRBV20-1
j_call: TRBJ1-5
d_call: -

cdr3_nt: TGTGCCACCAGTCCTAATGGGGGAAATGAGCAGTTCTTC
cdr3_aa: CATSPNGGNEQFF
clone_size: -
v_call: TRBV15
j_call: TRBJ2-1
d_call: -

cdr3_nt: TGCAGTGCTAGTCGGCGGGAGAGGGAGCAGTTCTTC
cdr3_aa: CSASRREREQFF
clone_size: -
v_call: TRBV20-1
j_call: TRBJ2-1
d_call: TRBD2

cdr3_nt: TGTGCCAGCAGCCAAGCGGGGGTTGCAACTAATGAAAAACTGTTTTTT
cdr3_aa: CASSQAGVATNEKLFF
clone_size: -
v_call: TRBV4-2
j_call: TRBJ1-4
d_call: -

cdr3_nt: TGTGCCAGCAGCAGATGGACAGGAGCGGGAGATACGCAGTATTTT
cdr3_aa: CASSRWTGAGDTQYF
clone_size: many
v_call: TRBV7-2
j_call: TRBJ2-3
d_call: -

cdr3_nt: TGTGCCAGTAGTATCCCTAGCGGTCAGGCGAATGAGCAGTTCTTC
cdr3_aa: CASSIPSGQANEQFF
clone_size: few
v_call: TRBV19
j_call: TRBJ2-1
d_call: TRBD2

cdr3_nt: TGTGCCAGCAGCCGCCTACTAGGGGGGACGGGGGAGCAGTACTTC
cdr3_aa: CASSRLLGGTGEQYF
clone_size: -
v_call: TRBV4-2
j_call: TRBJ2-7
d_call: -

cdr3_nt: TGTGCCAGCAGTTTTTCACGGAACACTGAAGCTTTCTTT
cdr3_aa: CASSFSRNTEAFF
clone_size: -
v_call: TRBV27
j_call: TRBJ1-1
d_call: -

cdr3_nt: TGTGCCAGCAGTATAGCGGTCTCCTACAATGAGCAGTTCTTC
cdr3_aa: CASSIAVSYNEQFF
clone_size: many
v_call: TRBV11-3
j_call: TRBJ2-1
d_call: -

cdr3_nt: TGTGCCAGCAGCGACACAGGCAATGAGCAGTTCTTC
cdr3_aa: CASSDTGNEQFF
clone_size: few
v_call: TRBV7-3
j_call: TRBJ2-1
d_call: -

cdr3_nt: TGTGCTAGCAGCTTAGACAGGAACACAGATACGCAGTATTTT
cdr3_aa: CASSLDRNTDTQYF
clone_size: many
v_call: TRBV7-7
j_call: TRBJ2-3
d_call: -

cdr3_nt: TGCGCCAGCAGCTTGGGGGAGGGGGAGTCCCAGCCCCAGCATTTT
cdr3_aa: CASSLGEGESQPQHF
clone_size: -
v_call: TRBV4-1
j_call: TRBJ1-5
d_call: -

cdr3_nt: TGTGCCAGTAGTATAGTCGGGCCTAGCGGGAGCTATGAGCAGTTCTTC
cdr3_aa: CASSIVGPSGSYEQFF
clone_size: many
v_call: TRBV19
j_call: TRBJ2-1
d_call: TRBD2

cdr3_nt: TGTGCCAGCAAGGCCGGGACAGGGACGAACACTGAAGCTTTCTTT
cdr3_aa: CASKAGTGTNTEAFF
clone_size: -
v_call: TRBV2
j_call: TRBJ1-1
d_call: TRBD1

cdr3_nt: TGTGCCAGTAGTATGGGGGGAAGGGTCACTGAAGCTTTCTTT
cdr3_aa: CASSMGGRVTEAFF
clone_size: -
v_call: TRBV19
j_call: TRBJ1-1
d_call: -

cdr3_nt: TGTGCCAGCAGCTTCTCTGGGGGAGAAATCCGCTACGAGCAGTACTTC
cdr3_aa: CASSFSGGEIRYEQYF
clone_size: -
v_call: TRBV7-9
j_call: TRBJ2-7
d_call: -

cdr3_nt: TGTGCCAGCAAGACAGGGGAGGTAGAGACAGATACGCAGTATTTT
cdr3_aa: CASKTGEVETDTQYF
clone_size: many
v_call: TRBV6-2/TRBV6-3
j_call: TRBJ2-3
d_call: TRBD1

cdr3_nt: TGTGCCAGCAGCTCCTACGGGGCCGAGGAGCTGTTTTTT
cdr3_aa: CASSSYGAEELFF
clone_size: many
v_call: TRBV7-3
j_call: TRBJ2-2
d_call: -

cdr3_nt: TGTGCCAGCAGCCTGGGACAGGGGGCTCTTGGCTACACCTTC
cdr3_aa: CASSLGQGALGYTF
clone_size: -
v_call: TRBV11-1
j_call: TRBJ1-2
d_call: TRBD1

cdr3_nt: TGTGCCAGCAGTTTTTTTGCGGGAGGACTGGATGAGCAGTTCTTC
cdr3_aa: CASSFFAGGLDEQFF
clone_size: many
v_call: TRBV12-3/TRBV12-4
j_call: TRBJ2-1
d_call: TRBD2

cdr3_nt: TGTGCCAGCAGCCAACTCCAGGGAGGCGAGCAGTACTTC
cdr3_aa: CASSQLQGGEQYF
clone_size: -
v_call: TRBV14
j_call: TRBJ2-7
d_call: -

cdr3_nt: TGTGCCAGCAGCAAATATTCTCTCGACCCATCTCGTTCCGTTTTT
cdr3_aa: CASSKYSLDPSRSVF
clone_size: many
v_call: TRBV11-2
j_call: TRBJ1-4
d_call: -

cdr3_nt: TGTGCCAGCAGCTGGGGACTCGCCAATGAGCAGTTCTTC
cdr3_aa: CASSWGLANEQFF
clone_size: many
v_call: TRBV7-3
j_call: TRBJ2-1
d_call: -

cdr3_nt: TGCGCCAGCAGCCAAGTCGGCAGGGATAATTCACCCCTCCACTTT
cdr3_aa: CASSQVGRDNSPLHF
clone_size: many
v_call: TRBV4-1
j_call: TRBJ1-6
d_call: -

cdr3_nt: TGTGCCTGGGGTCGCGGGAGAACTGAAGCTTTCTTT
cdr3_aa: CAWGRGRTEAFF
clone_size: -
v_call: TRBV30
j_call: TRBJ1-1
d_call: -

cdr3_nt: TGTGCCTGGAGGGGTGCGGGGACTGAAGCTTTCTTT
cdr3_aa: CAWRGAGTEAFF
clone_size: many
v_call: TRBV30
j_call: TRBJ1-1
d_call: -

cdr3_nt: TGTGCCAGCAGCTTAGCGCTTGCAGGGAGGGATGAGCAGTTCTTC
cdr3_aa: CASSLALAGRDEQFF
clone_size: many
v_call: TRBV7-9
j_call: TRBJ2-1
d_call: TRBD2

cdr3_nt: TGTGCCAGCTCACCAGGGGGGGAGCAGTACTTC
cdr3_aa: CASSPGGEQYF
clone_size: many
v_call: TRBV18
j_call: TRBJ2-7
d_call: -

cdr3_nt: TGTGCCAGCTCACCAGGGAATTTCGCTAACTATGGCTACACCTTC
cdr3_aa: CASSPGNFANYGYTF
clone_size: many
v_call: TRBV18
j_call: TRBJ1-2
d_call: -

cdr3_nt: TGTGCCAGCAGTGTTCCGGGAGCGGGCACCGGGGAGCTGTTTTTT
cdr3_aa: CASSVPGAGTGELFF
clone_size: many
v_call: TRBV2
j_call: TRBJ2-2
d_call: -

cdr3_nt: TGTGCCACCTCGGGGAACTTGATCGTGACTAATGAAAAACTGTTTTTT
cdr3_aa: CATSGNLIVTNEKLFF
clone_size: many
v_call: TRBV28
j_call: TRBJ1-4
d_call: -

cdr3_nt: TGCAGTGCTCTCCACTCCTACGAGCAGTACTTC
cdr3_aa: CSALHSYEQYF
clone_size: many
v_call: TRBV20-1
j_call: TRBJ2-7
d_call: -

cdr3_nt: TGTGCCAGCAGTTTCCCCCAGGTATCCTACGAGCAGTACTTC
cdr3_aa: CASSFPQVSYEQYF
clone_size: many
v_call: TRBV12-3/TRBV12-4
j_call: TRBJ2-7
d_call: -

cdr3_nt: TGTGCCAGCAGCCCAAAGGGCGCGAACACTGAAGCTTTCTTT
cdr3_aa: CASSPKGANTEAFF
clone_size: many
v_call: TRBV14
j_call: TRBJ1-1
d_call: -

cdr3_nt: TGTGCCATCAGTGTTAATAGCGGGAGATACGAGCAGTACTTC
cdr3_aa: CAISVNSGRYEQYF
clone_size: many
v_call: TRBV10-3
j_call: TRBJ2-7
d_call: TRBD2

cdr3_nt: TGCAGTGCGAGCACGGCGGGCGAGCAGTACTTC
cdr3_aa: CSASTAGEQYF
clone_size: many
v_call: TRBV20-1
j_call: TRBJ2-7
d_call: -